This T cell receptor beta chain was sequenced in a study of T cells in Graves' hyperthyroidism and ophthalmopathy. Findings and caveats of the study: Onset of ophthalmopathy came a median around 7.1 months after the model predicted it. Researchers found most expanded thyroid clonotypes above 0.001 in blood as well.

Amplification targeted TCR beta CDR3 regions from RNA transcripts. The primer set for the first-round RT-PCR of the TCR CDR3 was HTBI. TCRdb reprocessed the multiplex PCR reads with MiXCR, giving one entry per CDR3 protein. The sample has roughly 380,000 distinct CDR3 sequences, approximately 15% seen once. This clonotype came up many times. Antigen unknown. The PBMCs were sourced from fresh peripheral blood (more than 8.5 ml). Sequencing was performed on blood. The receptor was derived from a woman aged 60 to 75 with Graves' hyperthyroidism.

Here the CDR3 reads CSASKGYYEQYF. In nucleotides, the CDR3 is TGCAGTGCTAGCAAGGGCTACTACGAGCAGTACTTC. The genes are TRBV20-1 and TRBJ2-7; D unclear. The V end lost 3 bases, the J end lost 3 bases, and 9 bases lay between the germline ends. The CDR3 is 12 residues long. Germline values: CDR1 DFQATT, CDR2 SNEGSKA (reference sequence).